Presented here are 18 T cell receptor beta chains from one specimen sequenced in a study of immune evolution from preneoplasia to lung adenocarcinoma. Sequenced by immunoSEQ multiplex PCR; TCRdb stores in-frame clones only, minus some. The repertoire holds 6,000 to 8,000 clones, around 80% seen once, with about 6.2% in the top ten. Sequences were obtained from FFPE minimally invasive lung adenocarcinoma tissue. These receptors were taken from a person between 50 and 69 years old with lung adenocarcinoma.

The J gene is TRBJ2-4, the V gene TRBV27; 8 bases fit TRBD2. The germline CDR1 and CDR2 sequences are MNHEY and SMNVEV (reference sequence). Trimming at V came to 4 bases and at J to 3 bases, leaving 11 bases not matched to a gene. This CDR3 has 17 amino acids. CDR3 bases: TGTGCCAGCAGTTCCCCGGGGGGGCCTAGCGTCAAAAACATTCAGTACTTC. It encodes CASSSPGGPSVKNIQYF.

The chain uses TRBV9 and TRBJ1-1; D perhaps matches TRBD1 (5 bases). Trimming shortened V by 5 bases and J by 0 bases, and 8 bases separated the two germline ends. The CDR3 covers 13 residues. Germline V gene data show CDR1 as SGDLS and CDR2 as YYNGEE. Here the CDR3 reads CASRGQLNTEAFF. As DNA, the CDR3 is TGTGCCAGCAGAGGACAACTGAACACTGAAGCTTTCTTT.

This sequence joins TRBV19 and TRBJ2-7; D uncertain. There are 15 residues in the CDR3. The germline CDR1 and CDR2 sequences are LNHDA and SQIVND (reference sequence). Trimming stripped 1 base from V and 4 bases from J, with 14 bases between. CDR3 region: CASSIAQTSEYEQYF. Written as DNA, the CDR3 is TGTGCCAGTAGTATAGCCCAGACGTCCGAATACGAGCAGTACTTC.

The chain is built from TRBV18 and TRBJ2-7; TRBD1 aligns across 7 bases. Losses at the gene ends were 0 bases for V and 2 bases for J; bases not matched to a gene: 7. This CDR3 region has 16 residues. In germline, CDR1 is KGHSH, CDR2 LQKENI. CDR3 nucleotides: TGTGCCAGCTCACCACCGCAAGGGCAGGGGGCCTACGAGCAGTACTTC. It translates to CASSPPQGQGAYEQYF.

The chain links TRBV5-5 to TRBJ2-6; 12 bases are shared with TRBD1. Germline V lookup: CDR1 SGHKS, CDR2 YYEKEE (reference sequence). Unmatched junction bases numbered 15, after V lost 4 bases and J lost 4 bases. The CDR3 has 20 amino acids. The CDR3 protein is CASSPRTPGQGASGANVLTF. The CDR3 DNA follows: TGTGCCAGCAGCCCTCGGACCCCGGGACAGGGGGCATCGGGGGCCAACGTCCTGACTTTC.

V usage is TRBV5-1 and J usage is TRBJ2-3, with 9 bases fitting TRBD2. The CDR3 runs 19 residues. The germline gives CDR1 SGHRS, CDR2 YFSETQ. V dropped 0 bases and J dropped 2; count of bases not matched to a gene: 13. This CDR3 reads CASSLVLNRIAGATDTQYF. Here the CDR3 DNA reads TGCGCCAGCAGCTTGGTTCTCAACAGGATAGCGGGGGCCACAGATACGCAGTATTTT.

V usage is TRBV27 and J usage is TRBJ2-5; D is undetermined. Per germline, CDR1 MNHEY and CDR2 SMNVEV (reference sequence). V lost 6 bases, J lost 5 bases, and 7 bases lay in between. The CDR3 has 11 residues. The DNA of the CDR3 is TGTGCCAGCAGGCACGGGGAGACCCAGTACTTC. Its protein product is CASRHGETQYF.

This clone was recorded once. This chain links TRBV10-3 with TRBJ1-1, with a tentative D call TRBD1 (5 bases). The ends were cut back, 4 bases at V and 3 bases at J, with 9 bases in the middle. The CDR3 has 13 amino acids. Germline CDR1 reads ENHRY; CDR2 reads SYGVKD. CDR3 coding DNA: TGTGCCATCAGTGTGGGGGGGGACACTGAAGCTTTCTTT. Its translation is CAISVGGDTEAFF.

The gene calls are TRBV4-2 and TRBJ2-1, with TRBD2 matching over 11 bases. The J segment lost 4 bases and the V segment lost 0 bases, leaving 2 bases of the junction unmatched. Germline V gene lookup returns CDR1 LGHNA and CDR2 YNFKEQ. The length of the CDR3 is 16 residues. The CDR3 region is CASSQEGTSGYNEQFF. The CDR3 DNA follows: TGTGCCAGCAGCCAAGAAGGGACTAGCGGATACAATGAGCAGTTCTTC.

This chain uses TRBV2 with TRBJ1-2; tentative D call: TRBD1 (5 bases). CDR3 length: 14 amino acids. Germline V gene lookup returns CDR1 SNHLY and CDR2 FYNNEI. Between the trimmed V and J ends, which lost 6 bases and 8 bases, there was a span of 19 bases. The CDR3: CASSLDSGLYGYTF. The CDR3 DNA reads TGTGCCAGCAGCCTCGACAGCGGTCTGTACGGCTACACCTTC.

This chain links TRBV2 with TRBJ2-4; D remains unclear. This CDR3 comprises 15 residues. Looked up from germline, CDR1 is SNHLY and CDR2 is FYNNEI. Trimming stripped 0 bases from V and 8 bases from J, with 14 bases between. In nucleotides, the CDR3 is TGTGCCAGCAGTGAAGCGCGAAGTGTTGGTTACATTCAGTACTTC. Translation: CASSEARSVGYIQYF.

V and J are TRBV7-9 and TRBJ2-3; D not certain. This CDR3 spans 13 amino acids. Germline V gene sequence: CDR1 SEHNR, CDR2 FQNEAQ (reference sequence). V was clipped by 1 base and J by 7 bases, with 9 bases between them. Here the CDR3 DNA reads TGTGCCAGCAGCTTAGAAAAGGATAATACGCAGTATTTT. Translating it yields CASSLEKDNTQYF. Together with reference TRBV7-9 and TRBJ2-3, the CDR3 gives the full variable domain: DTGVSQNPRHKITKRGQNVTFRCDPISEHNRLYWYRQTLGQGPEFLTYFQNEAQLEKSRLLSDRFSAERPKGSFSTLEIQRTEQGDSAMYLCASSLEKDNTQYFGPGTRLTVL.

In DNA form, the CDR3 reads TGTGCCAGCAGCACCGGGACTAGCACAGATACGCAGTATTTT. Its translation is CASSTGTSTDTQYF. This rearrangement joins TRBV4-2 to TRBJ2-3; tentatively, D is TRBD2 (6 bases). The germline CDR1 and CDR2 sequences are LGHNA and YNFKEQ. The CDR3 extends over 14 amino acids. Trimming cost V 5 bases and J 0 bases, with 9 bases left between them.

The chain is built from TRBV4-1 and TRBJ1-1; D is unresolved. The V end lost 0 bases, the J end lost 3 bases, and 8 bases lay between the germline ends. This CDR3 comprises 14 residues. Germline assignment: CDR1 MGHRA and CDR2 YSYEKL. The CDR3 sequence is CASSQEKTDTEAFF. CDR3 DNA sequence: TGCGCCAGCAGCCAAGAGAAGACGGACACTGAAGCTTTCTTT.

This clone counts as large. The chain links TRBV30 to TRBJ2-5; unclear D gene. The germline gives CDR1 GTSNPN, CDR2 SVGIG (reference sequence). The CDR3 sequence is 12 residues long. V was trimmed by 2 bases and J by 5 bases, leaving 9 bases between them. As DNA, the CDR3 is TGTGCCTGGAGTAACACTGGTGAGACCCAGTACTTC. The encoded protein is CAWSNTGETQYF.

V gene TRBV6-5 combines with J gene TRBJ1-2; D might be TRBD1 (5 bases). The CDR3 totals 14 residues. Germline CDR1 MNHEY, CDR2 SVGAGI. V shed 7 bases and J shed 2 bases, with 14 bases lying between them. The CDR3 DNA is TGTGCCAGCAATTCCGAGGGACGAAACTATGGCTACACCTTC. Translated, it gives CASNSEGRNYGYTF.

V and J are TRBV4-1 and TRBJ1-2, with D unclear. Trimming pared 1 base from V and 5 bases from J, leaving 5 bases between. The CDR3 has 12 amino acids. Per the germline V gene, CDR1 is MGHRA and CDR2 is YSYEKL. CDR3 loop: CASSQVSYGYTF. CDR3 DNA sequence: TGCGCCAGCAGCCAAGTCAGTTATGGCTACACCTTC.

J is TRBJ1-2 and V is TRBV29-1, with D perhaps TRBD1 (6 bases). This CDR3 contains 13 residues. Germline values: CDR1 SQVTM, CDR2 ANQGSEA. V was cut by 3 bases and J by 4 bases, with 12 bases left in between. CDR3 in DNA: TGCAGCGTTGATAGTCAGGGGACCTATGGCTACACCTTC. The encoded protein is CSVDSQGTYGYTF.